This TCR beta chain was retrieved from a study of cytomegalovirus exposure and HLA in healthy donors. Study in general: Earlier, 200 million or so T cells were analyzed, and 90 million to 140 million unique TCR beta sequences were found among them.

The count of this clone is one. The PCR made use of 60 Vbeta and 13 Jbeta primers. The protocol was immunoSEQ multiplex PCR, while the TCRdb copy is restricted to in-frame clones and leaves out a portion. This repertoire shows under 200,000 clones, around 80% found once; its top ten account for approximately 6.8%. V shed 4 bases, J shed 1 base, and the junction held 7 bases outside the gene matches. CDR1 and CDR2 (germline): SEHNR, FQNEAQ (reference sequence). The CDR3 loop spans 18 amino acids. The sequence was collected from a male donor in good health and CMV-seropositive. Sequenced sample: PBMCs. This chain uses TRBV7-9 with TRBJ2-1, with TRBD2 identical over 13 bases. This CDR3 reads CASSSPWGLAGSYNEQFF. CDR3 in DNA: TGTGCCAGCAGCTCTCCTTGGGGACTAGCGGGGTCCTACAATGAGCAGTTCTTC.